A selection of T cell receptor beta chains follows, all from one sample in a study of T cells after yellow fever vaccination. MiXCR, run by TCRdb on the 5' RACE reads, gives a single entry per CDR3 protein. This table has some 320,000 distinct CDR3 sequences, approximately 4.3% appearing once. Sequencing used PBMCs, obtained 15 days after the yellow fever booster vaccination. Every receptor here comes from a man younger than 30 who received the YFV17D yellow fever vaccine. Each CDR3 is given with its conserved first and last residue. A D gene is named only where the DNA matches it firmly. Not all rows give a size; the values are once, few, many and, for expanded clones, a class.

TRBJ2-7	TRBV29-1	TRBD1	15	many	CSVVSRQWTGGEQYF	TGCAGCGTTGTAAGCCGACAGTGGACAGGGGGCGAGCAGTACTTC
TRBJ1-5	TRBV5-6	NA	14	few	CASSLQGNNQPQHF	TGTGCCAGCAGCTTACAGGGAAACAATCAGCCCCAGCATTTT
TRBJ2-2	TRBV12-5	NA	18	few	CASGLVQRRTANTGELFF	TGTGCTAGTGGTTTGGTACAAAGGAGGACAGCGAACACCGGGGAGCTGTTTTTT
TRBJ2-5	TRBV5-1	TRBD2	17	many	CASQRTSGGAQQETQYF	TGCGCCAGCCAGCGGACTAGCGGGGGGGCCCAGCAAGAGACCCAGTACTTC
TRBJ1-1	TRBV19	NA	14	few	CASLQGPSNTEAFF	TGTGCCAGTTTACAGGGTCCCTCGAACACTGAAGCTTTCTTT
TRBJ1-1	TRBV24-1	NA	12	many	CATSARDTEAFF	TGTGCCACCAGCGCGAGGGACACTGAAGCTTTCTTT
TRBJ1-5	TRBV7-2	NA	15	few	CASSRVVSSNQPQHF	TGTGCCAGCAGCCGCGTAGTAAGTAGCAATCAGCCCCAGCATTTT
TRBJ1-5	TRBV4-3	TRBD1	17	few	CASSQDYLQGEAQPQHF	TGCGCCAGCAGCCAAGACTACCTACAGGGGGAGGCTCAGCCCCAGCATTTT
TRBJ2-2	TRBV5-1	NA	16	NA	CASSFDSLGNTGELFF	TGCGCCAGCAGCTTTGACAGCCTCGGGAACACCGGGGAGCTGTTTTTT
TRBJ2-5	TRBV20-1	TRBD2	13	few	CSAPGLVQETQHF	TGCAGTGCTCCGGGACTAGTACAAGAGACCCAACACTTC
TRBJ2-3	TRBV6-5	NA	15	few	CASSSQGQHTDTQYF	TGTGCCAGCAGTTCACAGGGTCAACACACAGATACGCAGTATTTT
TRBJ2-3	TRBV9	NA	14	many	CASSVGMLTDTQYF	TGTGCCAGCAGCGTCGGGATGCTAACAGATACGCAGTATTTT
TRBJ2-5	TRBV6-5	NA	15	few	CASRVWRSSQETQYF	TGTGCCAGCAGGGTTTGGCGGAGCTCCCAAGAGACCCAGTACTTC
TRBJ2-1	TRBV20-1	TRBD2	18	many	CSARSGLAGGKTYNEQFF	TGCAGTGCTAGGAGCGGACTAGCGGGGGGCAAAACCTACAATGAGCAGTTCTTC
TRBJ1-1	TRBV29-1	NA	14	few	CSVSPGALNTEAFF	TGCAGCGTCTCTCCCGGGGCTTTGAACACTGAAGCTTTCTTT
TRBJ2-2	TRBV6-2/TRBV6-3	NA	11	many	CASSIPGELFF	TGTGCCAGCAGCATCCCCGGGGAGCTGTTTTTT
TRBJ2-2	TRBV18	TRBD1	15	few	CASSGQDPNTGELFF	TGTGCCAGCTCAGGACAGGACCCGAACACCGGGGAGCTGTTTTTT
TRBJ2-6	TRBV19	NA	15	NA	CASSLWGDGANVLTF	TGTGCCAGTAGTCTATGGGGGGATGGGGCCAACGTCCTGACTTTC
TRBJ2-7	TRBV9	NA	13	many	CASSPPGATKQYF	TGTGCCAGCAGCCCCCCCGGCGCGACCAAGCAGTACTTC
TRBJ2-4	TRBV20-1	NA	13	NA	CSARVIAKNIQYF	TGCAGTGCTAGAGTAATAGCCAAAAACATTCAGTACTTC
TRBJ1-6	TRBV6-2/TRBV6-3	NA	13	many	CASSFREHSPLHF	TGTGCCAGCAGTTTCAGGGAACATTCACCCCTCCACTTT
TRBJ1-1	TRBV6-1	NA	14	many	CASIYRVTNTEAFF	TGTGCCAGCATCTACAGGGTAACGAACACTGAAGCTTTCTTT
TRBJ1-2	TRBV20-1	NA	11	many	CSADFNYGYTF	TGCAGTGCCGACTTTAACTATGGCTACACCTTC
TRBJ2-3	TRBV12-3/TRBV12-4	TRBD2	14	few	CASSMSGRADTQYF	TGTGCCAGCAGTATGAGCGGGAGGGCTGATACGCAGTATTTT
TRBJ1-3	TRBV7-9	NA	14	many	CASSLLVSGNTIYF	TGTGCCAGCAGCTTATTGGTCAGCGGAAACACCATATATTTT
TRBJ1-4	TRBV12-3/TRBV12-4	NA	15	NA	CASSPLQGESEKLFF	TGTGCCAGCAGTCCGTTACAGGGTGAAAGTGAAAAACTGTTTTTT
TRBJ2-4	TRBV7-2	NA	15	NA	CASSLIQGWGNIQYF	TGTGCCAGCAGCTTAATACAGGGTTGGGGAAACATTCAGTACTTC
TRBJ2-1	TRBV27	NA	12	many	CASSADYNEQFF	TGTGCCAGCAGTGCGGACTACAATGAGCAGTTCTTC
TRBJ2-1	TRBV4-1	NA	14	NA	CASSQDGEESEQFF	TGCGCCAGCAGCCAAGATGGGGAGGAAAGTGAGCAGTTCTTC
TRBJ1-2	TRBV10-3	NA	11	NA	CAISLEGGYTF	TGTGCCATCAGTCTCGAAGGGGGCTACACCTTC
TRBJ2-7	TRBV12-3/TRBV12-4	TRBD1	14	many	CASSPKDRVGEQYF	TGTGCCAGCAGTCCAAAGGACAGGGTGGGTGAGCAGTACTTC
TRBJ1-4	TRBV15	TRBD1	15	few	CATSRDKGAGEKLFF	TGTGCCACCAGCAGAGATAAGGGGGCAGGTGAAAAACTGTTTTTT
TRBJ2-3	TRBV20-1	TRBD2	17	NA	CSAEPGLAGGRTDTQYF	TGCAGTGCGGAACCGGGACTAGCGGGGGGGCGCACAGATACGCAGTATTTT
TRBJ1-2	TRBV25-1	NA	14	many	CASSGLEGNYGYTF	TGTGCCAGCAGTGGGTTGGAAGGGAATTATGGCTACACCTTC
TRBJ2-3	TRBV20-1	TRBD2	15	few	CSASRRGGFTDTQYF	TGCAGTGCGAGTCGGCGGGGGGGCTTTACAGATACGCAGTATTTT
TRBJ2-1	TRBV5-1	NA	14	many	CASSLEGGYNEQFF	TGCGCCAGCAGCTTGGAAGGTGGCTACAATGAGCAGTTCTTC
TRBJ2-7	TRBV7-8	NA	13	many	CASSVGGTYEQYF	TGTGCCAGCAGCGTCGGCGGTACCTACGAGCAGTACTTC
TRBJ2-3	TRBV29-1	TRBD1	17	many	CSVEGLKDRGSTDTQYF	TGCAGCGTTGAAGGTCTCAAGGACAGGGGTAGCACAGATACGCAGTATTTT
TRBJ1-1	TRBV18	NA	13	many	CASSPLENTEAFF	TGTGCCAGCTCACCACTGGAGAACACTGAAGCTTTCTTT
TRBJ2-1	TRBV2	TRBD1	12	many	CARGQGVGEQFF	TGTGCCAGAGGACAGGGTGTAGGTGAGCAGTTCTTC
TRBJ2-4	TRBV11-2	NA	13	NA	CASSSEQKNIQYF	TGTGCCAGCAGCTCGGAACAAAAAAACATTCAGTACTTC
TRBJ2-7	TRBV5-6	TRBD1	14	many	CASSYGTEDYEQYF	TGTGCCAGCAGCTACGGGACAGAAGATTACGAGCAGTACTTC
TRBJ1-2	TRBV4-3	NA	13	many	CASSQDRGRGYTF	TGCGCCAGCAGCCAAGATCGGGGAAGAGGCTACACCTTC